This TCR beta chain stems from a study of T cells in Graves' hyperthyroidism and ophthalmopathy. Newly diagnosed hyperthyroidism patients aged 18 to 65 years had disease lasting under 2 months. The sample of blood was obtained at first hyperthyroidism diagnosis (before any ophthalmopathy symptoms). This clonotype was seen at least ten times. The target antigen is unknown. The TCR beta CDR3 regions underwent amplification using RNA transcripts as the source. First-round RT-PCR with HTBI primers amplified the TCR CDR3 region. TCRdb re-called the multiplex PCR reads with MiXCR, one entry per CDR3 protein. The sample includes approximately 600,000 distinct CDR3 sequences, around 13% of them seen just once. Study-level findings and limits: The blood repertoire included most of the expanded thyroid clonotypes above 0.001.

Input material: blood. The clonotype comes from a woman aged 25 to 39 with Graves' hyperthyroidism that later progressed to Graves' ophthalmopathy.

CDR3 region: CAISEIAGGTGELFF. For the CDR3, the DNA is TGTGCCATCAGTGAAATAGCGGGAGGCACCGGGGAGCTGTTTTTT. This chain links TRBV10-3 with TRBJ2-2; TRBD2 matches 10 bases. This CDR3 spans 15 amino acids. CDR1 is ENHRY, CDR2 SYGVKD, per germline. V lost 3 bases to trimming and J lost 4 bases; unmatched junction nucleotides: 2.